The rows below give T cell receptor beta chains drawn from one sample of a study of OX40 agonist ivuxolimab in advanced cancers. Produced via immunoSEQ multiplex PCR; TCRdb's table is partial and in-frame only. The sample lists some 91,000 clones, approximately 89% occurring once. The material sequenced was CD4+ or CD8+ T cells sorted from blood, taken in a trial of the OX40 agonist ivuxolimab. These receptors were collected from an adult with an advanced solid tumor such as melanoma, head and neck, liver or kidney cancer. The CDR3 runs from the conserved cysteine through the conserved F or W. Each record gives: D gene, J gene, clone size, V gene, CDR3 DNA, CDR3 protein. D genes are given only for firm matches. Size values are once, few and many counts, or a class for expanded clones, and some rows have none.

>TRBD1|TRBJ2-7|once|TRBV14
TGTGCCAGCAGCGTCCTGGGACAGGTCTACGAGCAGTACTTC
CASSVLGQVYEQYF
>NA|TRBJ1-6|NA|TRBV10-3
TGTGCCATCAGTGTGGGGGGCAGGCTTGGGTCACCCCTCCACTTT
CAISVGGRLGSPLHF
>TRBD2|TRBJ2-7|NA|TRBV5-1
TGCGCCAGCAAAACCGGGACTAGCGCCTACGAGCAGTACTTC
CASKTGTSAYEQYF
>TRBD1|TRBJ1-1|NA|TRBV10-1
TGCGCCAGCAGTGAGGGGACAGGGACCTACACTGAAGCTTTCTTT
CASSEGTGTYTEAFF
>TRBD1|TRBJ2-7|NA|TRBV5-1
TGCGCCAGCGCCGGGACAGGGAAAGCGGATCTCCCCTACGAGCAGTACTTC
CASAGTGKADLPYEQYF
>NA|TRBJ2-2|NA|TRBV7-3
TGTGCCAGCAGCTTCTTGGTAAACACCGGGGAGCTGTTTTTT
CASSFLVNTGELFF
>NA|TRBJ1-1|NA|TRBV10-2
TGCGCCAGCAGTGACCGTAGGAGGAACACTGAAGCTTTCTTT
CASSDRRRNTEAFF
>TRBD2|TRBJ2-1|NA|TRBV7-9
TGTGCCAGCAGCACCACTAGCGCAAGGAGCTCCTACAATGAGCAGTTCTTC
CASSTTSARSSYNEQFF
>NA|TRBJ1-5|NA|TRBV6-6
TGTGCCAGCAAGGGTATCGGGGGGAATCAGCCCCAGCATTTT
CASKGIGGNQPQHF
>NA|TRBJ1-1|NA|TRBV10-3
TGTGCCATCAGTGTCTCCATGAACACTGAAGCTTTCTTT
CAISVSMNTEAFF
>TRBD1|TRBJ2-2|NA|TRBV13
TGTGCCAGCAGCTCCGGACAGGGTCAGACCGGGGAGCTGTTTTTT
CASSSGQGQTGELFF
>NA|TRBJ2-3|NA|TRBV5-1
TGCGCCAGCAGCTTGGAGTCGCTGGGTACGCAGTATTTT
CASSLESLGTQYF
>NA|TRBJ2-7|NA|TRBV18
TGTGCCAGCTCTCTGGTCAGTGGTCGCGACGAGCAGTACTTC
CASSLVSGRDEQYF
>NA|TRBJ2-1|NA|TRBV28
TGTGCCAGCCTAGCTTCGAATGAGCAGTTCTTC
CASLASNEQFF
>TRBD2|TRBJ2-1|NA|TRBV7-9
TGTGCCAGCAGTCAGACTAGCGGGAGGGCCTCATCCTACAATGAGCAGTTCTTC
CASSQTSGRASSYNEQFF
>NA|TRBJ1-1|NA|TRBV9
TGTGCCAGCAACCCGGCCAGGGGGAACACTGAAGCTTTCTTT
CASNPARGNTEAFF
>NA|TRBJ1-2|NA|TRBV9
TGTGCCAGCAGCGGGACGACAGCGAATTATGGCTACACCTTC
CASSGTTANYGYTF
>TRBD1|TRBJ2-3|NA|TRBV6-1
TGTGCCAGCAGTGTGTCGACAGGGTTGGGCACAGATACGCAGTATTTT
CASSVSTGLGTDTQYF
>NA|TRBJ1-4|NA|TRBV14
TGTGCCAGCAGCCAAGCCTTTGAAAAACTGTTTTTT
CASSQAFEKLFF
>NA|TRBJ1-1|NA|TRBV23-1
TGCGCCAGCAGTCAATCGAAGTGGGGCACTGAAGCTTTCTTT
CASSQSKWGTEAFF
>NA|TRBJ2-7|NA|TRBV15
TGTGCCACCAGCGTCGACTACGCCTACGAGCAGTACTTC
CATSVDYAYEQYF
>NA|TRBJ2-7|NA|TRBV7-8
TGTGCCAGCAGCTTAGCCCACAGGGCTTACGAGCAGTACTTC
CASSLAHRAYEQYF
>NA|TRBJ2-7|NA|TRBV7-3
TGTGCCAGCAGCTTAGCAGGGCAGGGTTGGGAGCAGTACTTC
CASSLAGQGWEQYF
>TRBD2|TRBJ2-5|NA|TRBV23-1
TGCGCCAGCAGTCAGGAACCTAGCGGGCAGAAGACCCAGTACTTC
CASSQEPSGQKTQYF
>TRBD1|TRBJ2-1|NA|TRBV10-3
TGTGCCACCGAACCGGGACAGGGACTTTTGGATGAGCAGTTCTTC
CATEPGQGLLDEQFF
>NA|TRBJ2-3|once|TRBV14
TGTGCCAGCAGCCAACCAGGGGGGGATACGCAGTATTTT
CASSQPGGDTQYF
>TRBD1|TRBJ2-7|NA|TRBV6-6
TGTGCCAGCAGTTCCTCGGACAGGGACTACGAGCAGTACTTC
CASSSSDRDYEQYF
>TRBD1|TRBJ1-1|NA|TRBV28
TGTGCCAGCAGTTTATCCGGGACAGGCCTCTCAGGAGCTTTCTTT
CASSLSGTGLSGAFF
>TRBD2|TRBJ2-1|NA|TRBV2
TGTGCCAGCGGGAGGGACGCAATCGGCCCCTACAATGAGCAGTTCTTC
CASGRDAIGPYNEQFF
>TRBD2|TRBJ2-1|NA|TRBV6-1
TGTGCCAGCAGTCTAGCGGGGGACTACAATGAGCAGTTCTTC
CASSLAGDYNEQFF
>NA|TRBJ2-2|NA|TRBV2
TGTGCCAGCAGTGTAGGGACCAACACCGGGGAGCTGTTTTTT
CASSVGTNTGELFF
>TRBD1|TRBJ2-2|NA|TRBV13
TGTGCCAGCAGCTTAAACCAGGGGGCGCTGTCCGGGGAGCTGTTTTTT
CASSLNQGALSGELFF
>NA|TRBJ2-1|NA|TRBV5-1
TGCGCCAGCAGCTTGGACACCCTGAGCTCCTACAATGAGCAGTTCTTC
CASSLDTLSSYNEQFF
>TRBD2|TRBJ2-7|few|TRBV7-9
TGTGCCAGCAGCTTGGCGGGAGTCTACGAGCAGTACTTC
CASSLAGVYEQYF
>NA|TRBJ2-1|once|TRBV11-2
TGTGCCAGCAGCTTAGATAGTCCAGCTTACAATGAGCAGTTCTTC
CASSLDSPAYNEQFF
>TRBD2|TRBJ2-1|NA|TRBV7-8
TGTGCCAGCAGCCTAAATACCGGGACTAGCGTAAATGAGCAGTTCTTC
CASSLNTGTSVNEQFF
>TRBD1|TRBJ2-1|NA|TRBV7-3
TGTGCCAGCAGCGCCGACAGGGGGTCCTACAATGAGCAGTTCTTC
CASSADRGSYNEQFF
>TRBD2|TRBJ2-7|NA|TRBV28
TGTGCCAGCAGGCCGGGAGGACCCTACGAGCAGTACTTC
CASRPGGPYEQYF
>NA|TRBJ1-1|few|TRBV5-8
TGTGCCAGCAGGGTGTGGGGGAGCACTGAAGCTTTCTTT
CASRVWGSTEAFF
>TRBD1|TRBJ2-7|few|TRBV7-8
TGTGCCAGCAGCTTAGTGACAGGGGTTAACGAGCAGTACTTC
CASSLVTGVNEQYF
>TRBD2|TRBJ2-1|NA|TRBV25-1
TGTGCCACAGTCCCGGGAGGGTGGAGGAATGAGCAGTTCTTC
CATVPGGWRNEQFF
>NA|TRBJ1-5|NA|TRBV9
TGTGCCAGCAGCGTGGACTCAGCGGGTGGTCAGCCCCAGCATTTT
CASSVDSAGGQPQHF
>NA|TRBJ2-1|NA|TRBV19
TGTGCCAGTAGTTACAGGGTGGAAAGCTACAATGAGCAGTTCTTC
CASSYRVESYNEQFF
>TRBD2|TRBJ2-1|NA|TRBV14
TGTGCCAGCAGCCAATACGCGGGACTAGCGGGAGGGCCATATTCCCACAATGAGCAGTTCTTC
CASSQYAGLAGGPYSHNEQFF
>NA|TRBJ1-3|NA|TRBV7-9
TGTGCCAGCAGCCCGGACGGCTCTGGAAACACCATATATTTT
CASSPDGSGNTIYF
>NA|TRBJ1-2|NA|TRBV16
TGTGCCAGCAGCCAATCGTCGGGGGGCGCGTTCGGAGGCTACACCTTC
CASSQSSGGAFGGYTF
>NA|TRBJ1-4|NA|TRBV27
TGTGCCAGCAGCGCGACAGCTAATAATGAAAAACTGTTTTTT
CASSATANNEKLFF
>TRBD1|TRBJ1-2|NA|TRBV6-5
TGTGCCAGCACAAAATTTCTGGCAGGGGGCTATGGCTACACCTTC
CASTKFLAGGYGYTF
>NA|TRBJ2-1|NA|TRBV28
TGTGCCAGCAGTTTTTTACGGCGGGCTAACTACAATGAGCAGTTCTTC
CASSFLRRANYNEQFF
>NA|TRBJ1-5|NA|TRBV19
TGTGCCAGTAGACTGACAGGAAGCAATCAGCCCCAGCATTTT
CASRLTGSNQPQHF
>TRBD1|TRBJ1-1|once|TRBV7-9
TGTGCCAGCAGCTTAGCGACAGGGCCGAGCACTGAAGCTTTCTTT
CASSLATGPSTEAFF
>NA|TRBJ2-5|NA|TRBV10-2
TGCGCCAGCAGTGATCAGGGGTGGGTTACTCAAGAGACCCAGTACTTC
CASSDQGWVTQETQYF
>TRBD1|TRBJ2-7|NA|TRBV27
TGTGCCAGCAGCACTGGACAGGGGGCTCCCGAGCAGTACTTC
CASSTGQGAPEQYF
>TRBD1|TRBJ1-5|NA|TRBV2
TGTGCCAGCAATACAGGGGGCAATCAGCCCCAGCATTTT
CASNTGGNQPQHF
>TRBD1|TRBJ1-6|NA|TRBV6-1
TGTGCCAGCAGTCCGAGACAGGGCAACTCACCCCTCCACTTT
CASSPRQGNSPLHF